The TCR beta chain described here comes from a study of naive and memory T cell subsets. Study-level points and caveats: RNA-based TCR counts may shift with T cell activation and differentiation.

This clonotype came up many times. Its antigen is unidentified. Two oligonucleotides, mixed equimolar, formed the beta constant-region primer covering TRBC1 and TRBC2. An oligonucleotide with the SP2 primer and a 12-nucleotide UMI was ligated to the cDNA 3' end. MiXCR, run by TCRdb on the UMI-ligation and nested PCR reads, gives a single entry per CDR3 protein. In the table there are 70,000 to 95,000 distinct CDR3 sequences, around 6.5% of which are singletons. Sequences were obtained from central memory CD4+ T cells from blood. The TCR was taken from a human donor in good health.

The CDR3 protein is CASSVVGEAEQYF. CDR3 coding DNA: TGTGCCAGCAGTGTTGTTGGGGAGGCAGAGCAGTACTTC. The chain links TRBV6-4 to TRBJ2-7, with D perhaps TRBD2 (6 bases). The CDR3 extends over 13 amino acids. Germline CDR1 and CDR2: MRHNA and SNTAGT. Deletions cut 4 bases from V and 7 bases from J, with 14 bases between.